Listed below are T cell receptor beta chains from one sample, sequenced in a study of cytomegalovirus exposure and HLA in healthy donors. Here immunoSEQ multiplex PCR was the method, and the copy in TCRdb shows in-frame clones only, minus some. Counted here are 150,000 to 200,000 clones, around 77% occurring once; the ten biggest clones make up 1%. The specimen sequenced was PBMCs. These receptors came from a woman aged 40 to 50 in good health and CMV-seronegative. The CDR3 runs from the conserved cysteine through the conserved F or W. Each record gives: V gene, clone size, D gene, J gene, CDR3 protein, CDR3 DNA. D genes are given only for firm matches. Rows may omit the clone size; those that give it use once, few, many or a size class.

TRBV5-1,NA,TRBD2,TRBJ2-1,CASNTGGTSGRNEQFF,TGCGCCAGCAACACGGGGGGAACTAGCGGGAGAAATGAGCAGTTCTTC
TRBV29-1,NA,TRBD1,TRBJ1-3,CSVEDFTGGAGNTIYF,TGCAGCGTTGAAGATTTTACAGGGGGCGCAGGAAACACCATATATTTT
TRBV30,few,NA,TRBJ2-1,CAWSSRGTYNEQFF,TGTGCCTGGAGTTCTCGCGGGACCTACAATGAGCAGTTCTTC
TRBV7-6,NA,NA,TRBJ1-2,CASSLVQNYGYTF,TGTGCCAGCAGCTTAGTACAGAACTATGGCTACACCTTC
TRBV9,once,TRBD1,TRBJ2-3,CASSPGQDGTDTQYF,TGTGCCAGCAGCCCCGGACAGGACGGCACAGATACGCAGTATTTT
TRBV9,few,NA,TRBJ1-5,CASSVGDISQPQHF,TGTGCCAGCAGCGTAGGGGACATTTCTCAGCCCCAGCATTTT
TRBV4-1,NA,NA,TRBJ2-2,CASSHPGPGGAGELFF,TGCGCCAGCAGCCACCCCGGGCCCGGGGGAGCCGGGGAGCTGTTTTTT
TRBV7-2,few,TRBD2,TRBJ2-1,CASSLDLAGYNEQFF,TGTGCCAGCAGCTTAGATTTAGCGGGATACAATGAGCAGTTCTTC
TRBV4-2,NA,NA,TRBJ1-1,CASSQWVQGTGEAFF,TGTGCCAGCAGCCAATGGGTACAGGGCACGGGTGAAGCTTTCTTT
TRBV6-1,NA,TRBD1,TRBJ2-7,CASSEEGQGAHEQYF,TGTGCCAGCAGTGAAGAAGGACAGGGGGCTCACGAGCAGTACTTC
TRBV7-8,NA,NA,TRBJ2-7,CASSSHTYEQYF,TGTGCCAGCAGCTCCCACACCTACGAGCAGTACTTC
TRBV19,NA,TRBD1,TRBJ1-3,CASSRGQGGGNTIYF,TGTGCCAGTAGTAGGGGACAGGGAGGTGGAAACACCATATATTTT
TRBV6-6,NA,TRBD1,TRBJ1-2,CASSTTGTDNYGYTF,TGTGCCAGCAGCACTACCGGGACAGATAACTATGGCTACACCTTC
TRBV7-2,NA,NA,TRBJ2-5,CASSRTAETQYF,TGTGCCAGCAGTCGGACAGCGGAGACCCAGTACTTC
TRBV6-1,NA,TRBD2,TRBJ2-3,CASSPSLREGDTQYF,TGTGCCAGCAGTCCCTCTTTGCGGGAGGGCGATACGCAGTATTTT
TRBV15,NA,TRBD1,TRBJ1-1,CATSRGSGGKGTEAFF,TGTGCCACCAGCAGAGGGTCAGGGGGCAAGGGGACTGAAGCTTTCTTT
TRBV6-1,NA,TRBD2,TRBJ2-1,CASISAGTSRDEQFF,TGTGCCAGCATCTCCGCCGGGACTAGTCGAGATGAGCAGTTCTTC
TRBV15,few,NA,TRBJ1-2,CATSREGGGGNGYTF,TGTGCCACCAGCAGAGAGGGGGGTGGGGGGAATGGCTACACCTTC
TRBV2,NA,NA,TRBJ2-7,CASSQTGDEQYF,TGTGCCAGCAGCCAGACAGGAGACGAGCAGTACTTC
TRBV19,NA,NA,TRBJ2-7,CASSIKRDYEQYF,TGTGCCAGTAGTATAAAACGGGACTACGAGCAGTACTTC
TRBV13,NA,NA,TRBJ2-6,CASSPEGLSLANVLTF,TGTGCCAGCAGCCCAGAGGGCCTATCTCTGGCCAACGTCCTGACTTTC
TRBV10-3,NA,TRBD2,TRBJ2-3,CAISGRETDTQYF,TGTGCCATCAGCGGGAGGGAAACAGATACGCAGTATTTT
TRBV18,NA,TRBD1,TRBJ2-7,CASSPWDRGEQYF,TGTGCCAGCTCACCCTGGGACAGGGGCGAGCAGTACTTC
TRBV5-1,NA,NA,TRBJ2-7,CASSLAGNYEQYF,TGCGCCAGCAGCTTGGCGGGGAACTACGAGCAGTACTTC
TRBV4-2,NA,TRBD1,TRBJ2-3,CASSPQGRLDADTQYF,TGTGCCAGCAGCCCACAGGGGAGATTAGATGCAGATACGCAGTATTTT
TRBV6-6,few,NA,TRBJ1-1,CASRESRGNTEAFF,TGTGCCAGCAGAGAGTCCAGGGGGAACACTGAAGCTTTCTTT
TRBV28,NA,NA,TRBJ1-1,CASSFQPTRERAEAFF,TGTGCCAGCAGTTTCCAACCGACCCGAGAGCGTGCTGAAGCTTTCTTT
TRBV28,few,TRBD1,TRBJ1-1,CASSPDRDLLTMNTEAFF,TGTGCCAGCAGCCCGGACAGGGACCTTTTAACTATGAACACTGAAGCTTTCTTT
TRBV10-3,NA,TRBD2,TRBJ2-1,CAISEQLAGANEQFF,TGTGCCATCAGTGAACAACTAGCGGGAGCCAATGAGCAGTTCTTC
TRBV30,NA,NA,TRBJ2-7,CAWAGPPFYEQYF,TGTGCCTGGGCGGGGCCCCCATTTTACGAGCAGTACTTC
TRBV19,NA,TRBD1,TRBJ1-1,CASSIDGAGTGSFGAFF,TGTGCCAGTAGTATCGATGGAGCCGGGACAGGGTCTTTTGGAGCTTTCTTT
TRBV5-4,NA,NA,TRBJ2-7,CASSLGTATSEQYF,TGTGCCAGCAGCTTGGGGACAGCTACCAGCGAGCAGTACTTC
TRBV29-1,NA,NA,TRBJ1-4,CSVAQADEKLFF,TGCAGCGTTGCCCAGGCTGATGAAAAACTGTTTTTT
TRBV30,NA,NA,TRBJ1-5,CAWNDRPSDQPQHF,TGTGCCTGGAACGATAGACCAAGCGATCAGCCCCAGCATTTT
TRBV28,NA,TRBD1,TRBJ1-2,CASALGQGKGYTF,TGTGCCAGCGCTCTAGGACAGGGGAAGGGCTACACCTTC
TRBV14,NA,TRBD1,TRBJ1-2,CASSQEVKQGYYGYTF,TGTGCCAGCAGCCAAGAGGTCAAACAGGGGTACTATGGCTACACCTTC
TRBV18,NA,TRBD2,TRBJ2-1,CASSLKERGGEQFF,TGTGCCAGCTCCCTGAAAGAGCGGGGCGGTGAGCAGTTCTTC
TRBV9,NA,TRBD2,TRBJ2-3,CASSVEAGGPTDTQYF,TGTGCCAGCAGCGTAGAGGCGGGAGGGCCTACAGATACGCAGTATTTT
TRBV28,NA,TRBD1,TRBJ1-2,CASSYRTGGGGYTF,TGTGCCAGCAGTTATCGGACAGGGGGGGGAGGCTACACCTTC
TRBV18,NA,NA,TRBJ2-6,CASSPPSPGSPAPGANVLTF,TGTGCCAGCTCACCACCGTCTCCAGGCAGTCCCGCCCCTGGGGCCAACGTCCTGACTTTC
TRBV5-6,NA,NA,TRBJ1-5,CASSFAGAAHQPQHF,TGTGCCAGCAGCTTTGCAGGAGCGGCCCATCAGCCCCAGCATTTT
TRBV6-5,NA,TRBD2,TRBJ2-1,CASRVRTSGHNEQFF,TGTGCCAGCAGGGTTCGGACTAGCGGGCACAATGAGCAGTTCTTC
TRBV11-3,NA,NA,TRBJ1-1,CASSLVPESEAFF,TGTGCCAGCAGCTTAGTACCAGAATCTGAAGCTTTCTTT
TRBV2,NA,TRBD1,TRBJ2-1,CAITFHRGSASYNEQFF,TGTGCCATCACCTTTCACAGGGGGAGTGCGTCCTACAATGAGCAGTTCTTC
TRBV5-6,NA,TRBD1,TRBJ1-5,CASSRQGQPQHF,TGTGCCAGCAGCAGACAGGGCCAGCCCCAGCATTTT